What follows are 4 T cell receptor beta chains derived from one specimen sequenced in a study of T cell responses to AZD1222 COVID-19 vaccine. Data came from immunoSEQ multiplex PCR; TCRdb stores just in-frame clones and leaves some out. The table shows 150,000 to 200,000 clones, with roughly 90% occurring only once. Sequencing used peripheral blood, obtained on day 0 of AZD1222 vaccination. The source of these receptors is an adult in good health.

This chain connects TRBV6-5 to TRBJ1-2; D perhaps matches TRBD1 (5 bases). Germline V gene data show CDR1 as MNHEY and CDR2 as SVGAGI. The CDR3 length is 15 residues. The ends were cut back, 7 bases at V and 5 bases at J, with 20 bases in the middle. This CDR3 reads CASTYLRQGPYGYTF. CDR3 bases: TGTGCCAGCACCTACCTCCGGCAGGGCCCTTATGGCTACACCTTC.

The chain links TRBV2 to TRBJ2-1; 7 positions match TRBD1. J lost 6 bases, V lost 4 bases, and 12 bases had no gene match. In germline, CDR1 is SNHLY, CDR2 FYNNEI. The CDR3 totals 16 residues. In nucleotides, the CDR3 is TGTGCCAGCAGTGTAGGTGCGGGCAGGGGGATCAATGAGCAGTTCTTC. Its translation is CASSVGAGRGINEQFF.

The genes are TRBV7-9 and TRBJ2-7; 10 bases fit TRBD1. The V segment lost 6 bases and the J segment 2 bases; nucleotides outside the gene matches: 7. This CDR3 is built from 15 residues. CDR1 SEHNR and CDR2 FQNEAQ come from the germline V gene (reference sequence). The CDR3 DNA reads TGTGCCAGCAGTATCACGGGGACAGGGGCCTACGAGCAGTACTTC. Protein sequence: CASSITGTGAYEQYF. Drawing the rest from reference TRBV7-9 and TRBJ2-7, the complete variable domain is DTGVSQNPRHKITKRGQNVTFRCDPISEHNRLYWYRQTLGQGPEFLTYFQNEAQLEKSRLLSDRFSAERPKGSFSTLEIQRTEQGDSAMYLCASSITGTGAYEQYFGPGTRLTVT.

J is TRBJ2-2 and V is TRBV9; the match to TRBD2 covers 8 bases. From germline, CDR1 is SGDLS and CDR2 YYNGEE. This CDR3 has 16 amino acids. V trimming: 4 bases; J trimming: 4 bases; junction bases outside the gene matches: 9. CDR3 amino acids: CASSPRGSGATGELFF. CDR3 nucleotide sequence: TGTGCCAGCAGCCCCCGGGGTAGCGGGGCCACCGGGGAGCTGTTTTTT.